These 11 T cell receptor beta chains were all obtained from the same sample, sequenced in a study of cytomegalovirus exposure and HLA in healthy donors. The PCR employed 60 Vbeta primers together with 13 Jbeta primers. Only in-frame clones appear in the TCRdb table, and some are missing; sequencing was by immunoSEQ multiplex PCR. The table records some 100,000 clones, roughly 75% of them present only once. Sequencing was carried out using PBMCs. The receptors originated from a male donor in good health and CMV-seropositive.

The chain joins TRBV5-1 to TRBJ2-3; 9 nucleotides line up with TRBD2. CDR1 and CDR2 from the germline V gene are SGHRS and YFSETQ. The CDR3 covers 16 residues. The junction had 10 bases not matched to a gene; V was cut back by 4 bases and J by 4 bases. CDR3: CASSRGGARVADTQYF. DNA of the CDR3: TGCGCCAGCAGCCGCGGGGGGGCCAGGGTTGCAGATACGCAGTATTTT.

The chain has TRBV19 and TRBJ2-7, with 9 bases that match TRBD1. The junction had 3 bases not matched to a gene; V was cut back by 3 bases and J by 0 bases. Germline V gene lookup returns CDR1 LNHDA and CDR2 SQIVND (reference sequence). This CDR3 spans 15 amino acids. The CDR3 DNA reads TGTGCCAGTAGTATGAGGACAGGGGACTCCTACGAGCAGTACTTC. It encodes CASSMRTGDSYEQYF.

The gene calls are TRBV18 and TRBJ1-5, with 8 bases matching TRBD1. The germline V gene encodes CDR1 KGHSH and CDR2 LQKENI. Trimming took 5 bases from V and 7 from J; bases not matched to a gene: 13. The CDR3 has 16 residues. CDR3 DNA: TGTGCCAGCTCATCCAGCGCACAGGGGGATCGGCAGCCCCAGCATTTT. This translates into CASSSSAQGDRQPQHF.

V and J are TRBV9 and TRBJ1-5; 8 nucleotides align to TRBD1. This CDR3 comprises 16 residues. V lost 0 bases to trimming and J lost 7 bases; unmatched junction nucleotides: 9. Germline V gene sequence: CDR1 SGDLS, CDR2 YYNGEE. Here the CDR3 reads CASSVGAGGFEQPQHF. CDR3 nucleotides: TGTGCCAGCAGCGTAGGGGCAGGGGGCTTTGAGCAGCCCCAGCATTTT.

The chain uses TRBV30 and TRBJ2-5; a weak D match, TRBD1 (5 bases). The DNA end is a closer match to TRBJ2-7, so the J assignment may be wrong. The length of the CDR3 is 14 residues. In germline, CDR1 is GTSNPN, CDR2 SVGIG (reference sequence). The CDR3 sequence: CAWRIKGRVFEQYF. DNA of the CDR3: TGTGCCTGGAGAATCAAGGGCAGGGTCTTCGAGCAGTACTTC.

This clone was picked up a small number of times. The chain employs TRBV29-1 and TRBJ2-1; D possibly corresponds to TRBD2 (5 bases). The CDR3 sequence is 10 residues long. Trimming stripped 7 bases from V and 8 bases from J, with 9 bases between. The germline CDR1 and CDR2 sequences are SQVTM and ANQGSEA. Written as DNA, the CDR3 is TGCAGCGGGCTAGCCGATGAGCAGTTCTTC. Translation gives CSGLADEQFF.

Only one count was recorded for this clone. V usage is TRBV13 and J usage is TRBJ2-1, with a tentative D call TRBD2 (6 bases). The germline V gene encodes CDR1 PRHDT and CDR2 FYEKMQ (reference sequence). The CDR3 consists of 19 residues. V was pared by 7 bases and J by 0 bases, with 25 bases between. The CDR3 nucleotides read TGTGCCAGCACCCCCGTGAATAAACGGGAGTCGAGCTCCTACAATGAGCAGTTCTTC. Its translation is CASTPVNKRESSSYNEQFF.

This clone was observed once. The genes are TRBV29-1 and TRBJ1-1; D is uncertain. The V end was cut by 4 bases, the J end by 0 bases, with 6 bases between. The germline V gene has CDR1 SQVTM and CDR2 ANQGSEA. This CDR3 region has 12 residues. The CDR3 spells CSVGQLNTEAFF. CDR3 bases: TGCAGCGTTGGTCAATTGAACACTGAAGCTTTCTTT.

The chain has TRBV19 and TRBJ2-7, with 9 bases that match TRBD1. The CDR3 runs to 15 residues. The V segment lost 5 bases and the J segment 3 bases; nucleotides outside the gene matches: 8. Germline-derived CDR1 and CDR2 are LNHDA and SQIVND (reference sequence). This CDR3 reads CASSQGQGGLYEQYF. The CDR3 coding sequence is TGTGCCAGTAGTCAGGGACAGGGTGGCCTCTACGAGCAGTACTTC.

The rearrangement uses TRBV9 and TRBJ1-6, with D possibly TRBD1 on 6 matching bases. The CDR3 spans 15 residues. Per the germline V gene, CDR1 is SGDLS and CDR2 is YYNGEE. V was trimmed by 3 bases and J by 6 bases, leaving 13 bases between them. CDR3 sequence reads: CASSEGGSFNSPLHF. CDR3 DNA sequence: TGTGCCAGCAGCGAGGGGGGGAGTTTTAATTCACCCCTCCACTTT.

This clone has more than one count but fewer than ten. The V and J genes are TRBV7-2 and TRBJ2-3; 10 bases are shared with TRBD2. CDR3 length: 15 residues. Trimming removed 3 bases from V and 5 bases from J; junction bases left unmatched: 5. Germline V lookup: CDR1 SGHTA, CDR2 FQGNSA. The CDR3 reads CASSFQRGGGDTQYF. The CDR3 DNA reads TGTGCCAGCAGCTTTCAGCGGGGGGGCGGAGATACGCAGTATTTT.